The T cell receptor beta chain under discussion was sequenced for a study of blood T cells in healthy people across ages. A second 7 to 11 cycle PCR used barcoded and J-beta primers. TCRdb analysed the 5' RACE reads with MiXCR anew, one entry per CDR3 protein. Of about 640,000 distinct CDR3 sequences in the sample, roughly 43% were seen once. V trimming: 7 bases; J trimming: 0 bases; junction bases outside the gene matches: 10. This CDR3 spans 16 amino acids. Looked up from germline, CDR1 is SNHLY and CDR2 is FYNNEI. The V and J genes are TRBV2 and TRBJ1-2; TRBD1 aligns across 8 bases. The sample taken for sequencing was blood. This receptor was identified in a man aged 80 or over in good health. CDR3 protein: CASTRDRPRANYGYTF. The DNA of the CDR3 is TGTGCCAGCACGCGGGACAGGCCCCGAGCTAACTATGGCTACACCTTC. Together with reference TRBV2 and TRBJ1-2, the CDR3 gives the full variable domain: EPEVTQTPSHQVTQMGQEVILRCVPISNHLYFYWYRQILGQKVEFLVSFYNNEISEKSEIFDDQFSVERPDGSNFTLKIRSTKLEDSAMYFCASTRDRPRANYGYTFGSGTRLTVV.